The clone carrying this TCR beta chain was found a few times. The antigen is unknown. The data originate from a study of T-cell memory formation after mild COVID-19. Between the trimmed V and J ends, which lost 2 bases and 7 bases, there was a span of 11 bases. CDR3 length: 14 residues. Germline-derived CDR1 and CDR2 are SGHAT and FQNNGV. TCRdb reprocessed the 5' RACE reads with MiXCR, giving one entry per CDR3 protein. The sample has over 450,000 distinct CDR3 sequences; just over 20% are singletons. Broader study findings: A second wave expanding day 15 to 37 was CD4+-biased; contracting clones were balanced.

J is TRBJ1-4 and V is TRBV11-2; possible D gene TRBD1, 6 bases. The sequenced sample consisted of PBMCs or a T cell subset sorted from them (not recorded which). The sequence was obtained from an adult woman who had mild COVID-19 (a few samples of this study predate the infection). Cell type and time point are not known. DNA for the CDR3: TGTGCCAGCAGCTTATCTGGGGGGCGTGAAAAACTGTTTTTT. Protein product: CASSLSGGREKLFF.